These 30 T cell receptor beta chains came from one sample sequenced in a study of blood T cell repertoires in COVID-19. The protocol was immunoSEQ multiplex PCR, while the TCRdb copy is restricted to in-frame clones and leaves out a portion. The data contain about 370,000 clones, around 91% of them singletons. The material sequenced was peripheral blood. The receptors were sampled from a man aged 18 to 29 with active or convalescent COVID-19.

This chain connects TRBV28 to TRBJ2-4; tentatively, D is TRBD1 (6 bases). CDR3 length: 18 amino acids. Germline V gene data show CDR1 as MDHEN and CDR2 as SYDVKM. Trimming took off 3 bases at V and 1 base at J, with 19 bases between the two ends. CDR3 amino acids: CASSFPGAAHEAKNIQYF. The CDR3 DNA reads TGTGCCAGCAGTTTCCCAGGGGCAGCACATGAGGCCAAAAACATTCAGTACTTC.

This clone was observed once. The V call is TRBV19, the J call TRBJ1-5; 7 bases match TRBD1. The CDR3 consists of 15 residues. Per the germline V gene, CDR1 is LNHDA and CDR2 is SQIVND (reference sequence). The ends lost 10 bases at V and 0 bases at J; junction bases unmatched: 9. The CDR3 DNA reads TGTGCCACCACGGAACAGGGGAATAGCAATCAGCCCCAGCATTTT. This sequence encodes CATTEQGNSNQPQHF.

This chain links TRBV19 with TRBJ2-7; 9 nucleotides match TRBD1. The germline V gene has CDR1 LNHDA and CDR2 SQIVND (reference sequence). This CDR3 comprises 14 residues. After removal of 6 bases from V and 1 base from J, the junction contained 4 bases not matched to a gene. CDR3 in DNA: TGTGCCAGTAGCAGGGGGACAGGGTCCTACGAGCAGTACTTC. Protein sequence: CASSRGTGSYEQYF.

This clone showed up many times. The CDR3 loop is CASSLYGEKLFF. The CDR3 coding sequence is TGTGCCAGCAGTTTATACGGTGAAAAACTGTTTTTT. The chain combines TRBV28 with TRBJ1-4; D not resolved. The CDR3 runs to 12 residues. The V gene lost 1 base and the J gene lost 7 bases, with 4 bases spanning the gap. Germline CDR1 is MDHEN and CDR2 is SYDVKM.

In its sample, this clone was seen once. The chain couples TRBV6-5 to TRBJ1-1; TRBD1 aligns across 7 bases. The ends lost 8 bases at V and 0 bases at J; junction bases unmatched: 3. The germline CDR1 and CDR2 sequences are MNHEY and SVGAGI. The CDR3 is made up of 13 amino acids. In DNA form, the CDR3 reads TGTGCCAGCCAGGACAGGATGAACACTGAAGCTTTCTTT. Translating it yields CASQDRMNTEAFF.

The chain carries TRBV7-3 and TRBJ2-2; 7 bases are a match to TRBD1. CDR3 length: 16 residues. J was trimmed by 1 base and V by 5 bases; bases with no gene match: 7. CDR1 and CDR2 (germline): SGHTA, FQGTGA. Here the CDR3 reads CASSPLGTVNTGELFF. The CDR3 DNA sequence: TGTGCCAGCAGCCCCCTCGGGACAGTGAACACCGGGGAGCTGTTTTTT.

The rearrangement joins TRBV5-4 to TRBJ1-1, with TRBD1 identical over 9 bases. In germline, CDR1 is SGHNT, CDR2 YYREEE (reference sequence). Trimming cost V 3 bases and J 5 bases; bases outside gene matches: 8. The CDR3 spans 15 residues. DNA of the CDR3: TGTGCCAGCAGCTGGTCGGGACAGGGATGGACTGAAGCTTTCTTT. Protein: CASSWSGQGWTEAFF.

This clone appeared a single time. The CDR3 loop is CASSLGTGNGYTF. CDR3 bases: TGTGCCAGCAGCTTAGGGACAGGGAACGGCTACACCTTC. This rearrangement joins TRBV7-9 to TRBJ1-2; 8 bases map to TRBD1. Per the germline V gene, CDR1 is SEHNR and CDR2 is FQNEAQ (reference sequence). There are 13 residues in the CDR3. After removal of 1 base from V and 8 bases from J, the junction contained 3 bases not matched to a gene.

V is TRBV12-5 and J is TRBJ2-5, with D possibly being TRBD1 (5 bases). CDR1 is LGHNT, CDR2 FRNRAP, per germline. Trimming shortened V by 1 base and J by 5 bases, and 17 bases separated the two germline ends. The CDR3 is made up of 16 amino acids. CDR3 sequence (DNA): TGTGCTAGTGGTTTGGCCCCAGGGAAGTTCCTCGAGACCCAGTACTTC. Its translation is CASGLAPGKFLETQYF.

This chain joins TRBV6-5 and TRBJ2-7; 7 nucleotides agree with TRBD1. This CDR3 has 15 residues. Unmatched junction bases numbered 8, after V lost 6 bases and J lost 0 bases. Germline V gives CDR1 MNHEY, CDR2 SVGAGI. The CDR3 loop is CASSDGTAISYEQYF. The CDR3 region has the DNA TGTGCCAGCAGCGATGGGACAGCCATCTCCTACGAGCAGTACTTC.

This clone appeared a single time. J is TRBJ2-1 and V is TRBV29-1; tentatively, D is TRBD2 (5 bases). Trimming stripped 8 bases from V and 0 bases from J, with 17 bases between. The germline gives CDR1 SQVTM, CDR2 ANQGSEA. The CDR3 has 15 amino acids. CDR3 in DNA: TGCAGCACTTGGGAGTCGAAGAGCTCCTACAATGAGCAGTTCTTC. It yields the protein CSTWESKSSYNEQFF.

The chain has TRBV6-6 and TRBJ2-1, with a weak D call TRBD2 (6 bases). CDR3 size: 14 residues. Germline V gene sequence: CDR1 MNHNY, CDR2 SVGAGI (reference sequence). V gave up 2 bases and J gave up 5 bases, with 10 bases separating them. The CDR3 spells CASSYSRGNNEQFF. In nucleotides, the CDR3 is TGTGCCAGCAGTTACAGTCGCGGGAACAATGAGCAGTTCTTC.

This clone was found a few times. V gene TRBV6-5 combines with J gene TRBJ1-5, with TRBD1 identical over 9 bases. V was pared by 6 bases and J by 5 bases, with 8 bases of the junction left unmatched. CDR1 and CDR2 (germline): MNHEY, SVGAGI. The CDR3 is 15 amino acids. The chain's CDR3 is CASSVGTGPDQPQHF. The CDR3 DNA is TGTGCCAGCAGCGTCGGGACAGGGCCTGATCAGCCCCAGCATTTT.

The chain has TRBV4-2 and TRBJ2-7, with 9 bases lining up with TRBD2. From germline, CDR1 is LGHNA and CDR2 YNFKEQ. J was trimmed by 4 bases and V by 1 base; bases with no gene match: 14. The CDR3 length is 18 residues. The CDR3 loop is CASSQALAGEFGRYEQYF. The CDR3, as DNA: TGTGCCAGCAGCCAAGCCTTAGCGGGGGAATTCGGTCGGTACGAGCAGTACTTC.

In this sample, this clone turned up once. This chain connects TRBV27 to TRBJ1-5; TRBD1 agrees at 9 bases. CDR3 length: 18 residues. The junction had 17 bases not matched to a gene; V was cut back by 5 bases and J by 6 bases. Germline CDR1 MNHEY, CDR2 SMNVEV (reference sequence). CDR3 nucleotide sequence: TGTGCCAGCAGTGCCATATCCCCCGGGACAGGGTTAGGTCAGCCCCAGCATTTT. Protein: CASSAISPGTGLGQPQHF.

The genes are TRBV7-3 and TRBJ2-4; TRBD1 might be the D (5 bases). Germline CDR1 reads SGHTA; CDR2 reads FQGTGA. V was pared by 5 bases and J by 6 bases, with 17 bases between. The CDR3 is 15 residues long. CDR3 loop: CASSPDSGYGNIQYF. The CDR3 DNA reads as TGTGCCAGCAGCCCAGACTCAGGGTACGGAAACATTCAGTACTTC.

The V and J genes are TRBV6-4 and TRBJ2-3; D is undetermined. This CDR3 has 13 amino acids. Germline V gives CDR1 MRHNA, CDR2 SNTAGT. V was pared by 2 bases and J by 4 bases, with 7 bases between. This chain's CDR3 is CASSDRVADTQYF. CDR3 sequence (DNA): TGTGCCAGCAGTGACCGGGTCGCAGATACGCAGTATTTT.

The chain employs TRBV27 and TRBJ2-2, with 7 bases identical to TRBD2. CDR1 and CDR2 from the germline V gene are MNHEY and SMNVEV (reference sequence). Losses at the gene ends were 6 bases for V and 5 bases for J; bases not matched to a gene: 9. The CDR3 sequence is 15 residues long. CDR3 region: CASRVVEAGTGELFF. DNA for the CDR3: TGTGCCAGCAGAGTCGTCGAAGCGGGGACCGGGGAGCTGTTTTTT.

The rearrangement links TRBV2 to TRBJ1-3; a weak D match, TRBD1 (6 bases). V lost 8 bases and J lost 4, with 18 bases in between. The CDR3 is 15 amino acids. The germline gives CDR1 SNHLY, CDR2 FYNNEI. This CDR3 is CASGPRGGAGNTIYF. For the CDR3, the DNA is TGTGCCAGCGGCCCCCGGGGGGGGGCAGGAAACACCATATATTTT.

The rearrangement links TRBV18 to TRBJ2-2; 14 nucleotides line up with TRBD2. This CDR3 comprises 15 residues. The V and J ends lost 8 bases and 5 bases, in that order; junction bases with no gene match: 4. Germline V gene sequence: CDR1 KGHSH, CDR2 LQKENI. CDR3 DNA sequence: TGTGCCAGCCGTGGACTAGCGGGAGGAACCGGGGAGCTGTTTTTT. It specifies CASRGLAGGTGELFF. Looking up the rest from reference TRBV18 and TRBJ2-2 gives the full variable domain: NAGVMQNPRHLVRRRGQEARLRCSPMKGHSHVYWYRQLPEEGLKFMVYLQKENIIDESGMPKERFSAEFPKEGPSILRIQQVVRGDSAAYFCASRGLAGGTGELFFGEGSRLTVL.

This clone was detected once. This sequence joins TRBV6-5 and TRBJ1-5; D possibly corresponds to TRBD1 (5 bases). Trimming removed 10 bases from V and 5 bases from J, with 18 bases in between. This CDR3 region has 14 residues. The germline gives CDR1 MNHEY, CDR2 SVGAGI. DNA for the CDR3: TGTGCCATAACCGTGGAGCGGGGGGATCAGCCCCAGCATTTT. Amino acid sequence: CAITVERGDQPQHF.

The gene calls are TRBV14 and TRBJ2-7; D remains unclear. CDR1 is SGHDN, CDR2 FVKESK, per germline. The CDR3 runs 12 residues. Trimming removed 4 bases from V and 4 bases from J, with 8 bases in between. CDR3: CASSPQWYEQYF. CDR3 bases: TGTGCCAGCAGCCCCCAGTGGTACGAGCAGTACTTC.

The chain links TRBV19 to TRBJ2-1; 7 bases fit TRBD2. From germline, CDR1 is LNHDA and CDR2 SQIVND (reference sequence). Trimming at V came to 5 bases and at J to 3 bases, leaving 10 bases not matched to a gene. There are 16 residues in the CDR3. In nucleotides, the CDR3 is TGTGCCAGTAGTTTGCAGGGAGGGACGAACTACAATGAGCAGTTCTTC. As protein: CASSLQGGTNYNEQFF.

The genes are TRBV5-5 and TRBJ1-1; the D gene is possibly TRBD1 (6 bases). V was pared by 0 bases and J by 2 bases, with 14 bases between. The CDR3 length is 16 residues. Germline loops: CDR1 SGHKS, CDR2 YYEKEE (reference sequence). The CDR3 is CASSLVWEQGNTEAFF. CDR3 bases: TGTGCCAGCAGCTTGGTCTGGGAACAGGGAAACACTGAAGCTTTCTTT. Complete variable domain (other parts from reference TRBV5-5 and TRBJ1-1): DAGVTQSPTHLIKTRGQQVTLRCSPISGHKSVSWYQQVLGQGPQFIFQYYEKEERGRGNFPDRFSARQFPNYSSELNVNALLLGDSALYLCASSLVWEQGNTEAFFGQGTRLTVV.

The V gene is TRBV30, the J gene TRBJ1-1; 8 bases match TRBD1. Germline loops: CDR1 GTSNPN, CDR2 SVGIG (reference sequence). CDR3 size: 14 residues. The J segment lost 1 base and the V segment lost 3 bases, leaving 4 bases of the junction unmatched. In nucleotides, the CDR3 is TGTGCCTGGAGGTTGGACAGGGCGAACACTGAAGCTTTCTTT. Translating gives CAWRLDRANTEAFF.

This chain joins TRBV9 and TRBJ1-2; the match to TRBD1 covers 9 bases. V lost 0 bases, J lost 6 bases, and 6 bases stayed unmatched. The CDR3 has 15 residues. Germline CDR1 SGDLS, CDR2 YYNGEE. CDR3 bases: TGTGCCAGCAGCGTAGTGGAACAGGGGGCGCATGGCTACACCTTC. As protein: CASSVVEQGAHGYTF.

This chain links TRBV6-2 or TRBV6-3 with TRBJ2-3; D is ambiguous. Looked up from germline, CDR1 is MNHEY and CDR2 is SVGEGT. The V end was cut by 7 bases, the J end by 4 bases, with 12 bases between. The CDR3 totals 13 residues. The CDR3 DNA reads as TGTGCCAGCACCCCAACGCTAGCAGATACGCAGTATTTT. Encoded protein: CASTPTLADTQYF.

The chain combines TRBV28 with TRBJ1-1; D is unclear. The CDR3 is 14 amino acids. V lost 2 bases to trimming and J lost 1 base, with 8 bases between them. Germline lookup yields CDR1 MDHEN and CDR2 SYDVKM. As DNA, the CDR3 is TGTGCCAGCAGTTTACGAAACAGGAACACTGAAGCTTTCTTT. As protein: CASSLRNRNTEAFF.

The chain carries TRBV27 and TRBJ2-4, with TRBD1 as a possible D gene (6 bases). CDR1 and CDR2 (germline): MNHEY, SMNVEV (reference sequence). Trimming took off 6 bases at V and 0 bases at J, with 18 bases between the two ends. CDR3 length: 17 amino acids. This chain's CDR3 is CASSPFQRGLAKNIQYF. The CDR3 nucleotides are TGTGCCAGCAGCCCATTTCAGAGGGGGTTAGCCAAAAACATTCAGTACTTC.

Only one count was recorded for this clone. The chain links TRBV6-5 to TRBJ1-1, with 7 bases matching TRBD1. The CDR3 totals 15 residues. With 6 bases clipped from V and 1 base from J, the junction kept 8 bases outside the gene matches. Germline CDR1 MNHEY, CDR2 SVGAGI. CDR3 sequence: CASREHRTGNTEAFF. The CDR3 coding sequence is TGTGCCAGCAGGGAGCATAGGACAGGGAACACTGAAGCTTTCTTT.